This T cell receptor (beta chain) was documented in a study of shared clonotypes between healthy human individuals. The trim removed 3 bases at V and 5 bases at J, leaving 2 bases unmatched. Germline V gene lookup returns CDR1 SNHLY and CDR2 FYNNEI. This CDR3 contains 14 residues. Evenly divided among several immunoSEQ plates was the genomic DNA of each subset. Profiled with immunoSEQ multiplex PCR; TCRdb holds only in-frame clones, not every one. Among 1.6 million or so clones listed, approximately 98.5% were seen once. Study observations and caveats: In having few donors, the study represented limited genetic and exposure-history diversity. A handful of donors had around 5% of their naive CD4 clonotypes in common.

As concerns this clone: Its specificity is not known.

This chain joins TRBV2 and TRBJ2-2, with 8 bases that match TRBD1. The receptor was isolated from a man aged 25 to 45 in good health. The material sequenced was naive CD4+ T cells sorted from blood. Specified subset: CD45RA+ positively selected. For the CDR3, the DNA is TGTGCCAGCAGTGACTGGACAGGGACCGGGGAGCTGTTTTTT. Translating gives CASSDWTGTGELFF.